This passage covers 13 T cell receptor beta chains from one sample sequenced in a study of blood T cells in healthy people across ages. Sample-barcoded 5' priming and a J-beta primer mix drove a second PCR of roughly 6 to 12 cycles. A single record per CDR3 protein comes from TCRdb applying MiXCR to the 5' RACE reads. Seen here are a few hundred thousand distinct CDR3 sequences, 25% to 30% observed once, and the top ten hold about 18%. What was sequenced was blood. Receptors originate from a woman aged 70-85 years in good health.

This chain uses TRBV29-1 with TRBJ2-3; 7 bases match TRBD2. V gave up 2 bases and J gave up 9 bases; unmatched junction bases: 8. The CDR3 runs 13 residues. Germline values: CDR1 SQVTM, CDR2 ANQGSEA. CDR3 in DNA: TGCAGCGTTGAACTAGCGGTCCCTCAGACGCAGTATTTT. Translated: CSVELAVPQTQYF.

The V and J genes are TRBV3-1 and TRBJ1-2; D may be TRBD1 (5 bases). The germline CDR1 and CDR2 sequences are LGHDT and YNNKEL (reference sequence). Deletions cut 3 bases from V and 8 bases from J, with 13 bases between. The CDR3 has 13 residues. The CDR3 DNA is TGTGCCAGCAGCCATAAGGGGATCGGAGGCTACACCTTC. As protein: CASSHKGIGGYTF.

This clonotype was detected only a few times. The V call is TRBV4-3, the J call TRBJ2-5; 12 bases fit TRBD2. The DNA end lines up better with TRBJ2-1; the J call may be wrong. Germline CDR1 and CDR2: LGHNA and YSLEER. This CDR3 is built from 16 residues. The CDR3 region is CASSRKGTSGWNEQFF. CDR3 sequence (DNA): TGCGCCAGCAGCCGGAAAGGGACTAGCGGGTGGAATGAGCAGTTCTTC.

The rearrangement joins TRBV29-1 to TRBJ2-1; D is unresolved. Trimming shortened V by 7 bases and J by 7 bases, and 11 bases separated the two germline ends. CDR1 SQVTM and CDR2 ANQGSEA come from the germline V gene. The CDR3 has 11 amino acids. The CDR3 loop is CSGLFRNEQFF. In DNA, the CDR3 is TGCAGCGGTTTATTTAGGAATGAGCAGTTCTTC.

This clonotype was seen only a few times. The rearrangement uses TRBV6-2 or TRBV6-3 and TRBJ2-5; 14 positions match TRBD2. The J call may be wrong; the DNA end is better matched by TRBJ2-1. This CDR3 has 20 amino acids. The germline gives CDR1 MNHEY, CDR2 SVGEGT. Here the CDR3 reads CASSGYSSGLAGVGNNEQFF. The CDR3 nucleotides read TGTGCCAGCAGTGGCTACTCATCGGGACTAGCGGGGGTTGGTAACAATGAGCAGTTCTTC.

There are many counts of this clonotype. The CDR3 loop is CASSLGGRQPQHF. As DNA, the CDR3 is TGCGCCAGCAGCTTGGGGGGGAGACAGCCCCAGCATTTT. The V call is TRBV5-1, the J call TRBJ1-5; the D gene is possibly TRBD1 (5 bases). CDR1 and CDR2 (germline): SGHRS, YFSETQ. The germline V and J ends were trimmed by 0 bases and 7 bases, with 8 bases remaining between them. The CDR3 extends over 13 amino acids.

This clonotype was counted only a few times. The chain links TRBV18 to TRBJ1-2; 7 positions agree with TRBD1. CDR1 and CDR2 from the germline V gene are KGHSH and LQKENI. There are 14 residues in the CDR3. V was pared by 3 bases and J by 6 bases, with 7 bases of the junction left unmatched. This chain's CDR3 is CASSPTDRDHGYTF. CDR3 in DNA: TGTGCCAGCTCACCGACAGACAGGGACCATGGCTACACCTTC.

This clonotype turned up a few times. The chain is built from TRBV10-3 and TRBJ2-5; TRBD2 might be the D (7 bases). The J call may be mistaken, given a closer DNA end match to TRBJ2-1. The CDR3 is 15 amino acids. Germline loops: CDR1 ENHRY, CDR2 SYGVKD. As DNA, the CDR3 is TGTGCCATCAGTCTGGAGGGGGGGTACTACAATGAGCAGTTCTTC. Translated: CAISLEGGYYNEQFF.

This clonotype has a count of ten or more. The chain combines TRBV6-2 or TRBV6-3 with TRBJ2-5; TRBD1 aligns across 8 bases. This CDR3 comprises 17 residues. Germline loops: CDR1 MNHEY, CDR2 SVGEGT. J was trimmed by 5 bases and V by 10 bases; bases with no gene match: 21. CDR3 in DNA: TGTGCCACCAACGGGGTCATGGACAGGGATCAGACGGAGACCCAGTACTTC. Protein: CATNGVMDRDQTETQYF.

Comment on this clonotype: One junction end disagrees with the germline gene, perhaps due to a read error. The chain is built from TRBV20-1 and TRBJ2-3, with a weak D call TRBD1 (6 bases). The CDR3 totals 15 residues. Germline values: CDR1 DFQATT, CDR2 SNEGSKA (reference sequence). The CDR3 loop reads CSARDRTVNTDTQYF. DNA of the CDR3: TGCAGTGCTAGAGATCGGACAGTAAACACAGATACGCAATATTTT.

The table lists this clonotype with a few counts. The chain links TRBV15 to TRBJ2-5, with D unresolved. CDR1 and CDR2 from the germline V gene are LNHNV and YYDKDF (reference sequence). The CDR3 runs to 15 residues. Deletions cut 0 bases from V and 5 bases from J, with 13 bases between. The CDR3 nucleotides are TGTGCCACCAGCAGAGATCTTGGTATGGTGGAGACCCAGTACTTC. This gives the protein CATSRDLGMVETQYF.

The sample holds a few counts of this clonotype. The chain links TRBV6-1 to TRBJ1-4; the D is unclear. V was cut by 2 bases and J by 8 bases, with 12 bases left in between. The CDR3 loop spans 14 amino acids. Per germline, CDR1 MNHNS and CDR2 SASEGT. The CDR3 loop reads CASSEIGKDEKLFF. CDR3 in DNA: TGTGCCAGCAGTGAAATAGGGAAGGACGAAAAACTGTTTTTT.

This sequence joins TRBV20-1 and TRBJ2-3; 7 bases are shared with TRBD2. J gave up 2 bases and V 5 bases, and 10 bases lay outside the gene matches. This CDR3 has 15 residues. In germline, CDR1 is DFQATT, CDR2 SNEGSKA (reference sequence). The CDR3 spells CSARLASGHTDTQYF. The CDR3 DNA reads TGCAGTGCTCGACTGGCTAGCGGCCACACAGATACGCAGTATTTT.